This T cell receptor beta chain originates from a study of cytomegalovirus exposure and HLA in healthy donors. Study findings and constraints: In vitro work confirmed that a few CMV-associated chains recognize CMV antigens.

Note on this clone: Its antigen is undetermined.

Assay: immunoSEQ multiplex PCR; the TCRdb copy retains only in-frame clones and omits some. Among some 120,000 clones listed, around 94% were seen once. Losses at the gene ends were 4 bases for V and 4 bases for J; bases not matched to a gene: 4. Germline CDR1 SGHNT, CDR2 YYREEE (reference sequence). The CDR3 spans 14 residues. The origin of this receptor is a woman aged 18-29 years in good health and CMV-seronegative. The genes are TRBV5-4 and TRBJ2-3, with 9 bases identical to TRBD1. The sample consisted of PBMCs. CDR3 in DNA: TGTGCCAGCAGCCCCGGGACAGGGTCAGATACGCAGTATTTT. Protein sequence: CASSPGTGSDTQYF.